These 4 T cell receptor beta chains were all obtained from the same sample, sequenced in a study of blood T cell repertoires in COVID-19. Profiled with immunoSEQ multiplex PCR; TCRdb holds only in-frame clones, not every one. This table holds under 300,000 clones, about 93% found once. Sequences were obtained from peripheral blood. The receptors stem from a man under 40 with COVID-19, enrolled during active disease.

The V and J genes are TRBV6-5 and TRBJ1-1; TRBD1 is a possible D gene (6 bases). Germline CDR1 and CDR2: MNHEY and SVGAGI. The CDR3 has 14 amino acids. The germline V and J ends were trimmed by 9 bases and 7 bases, with 21 bases remaining between them. CDR3 nucleotides: TGTGCCAGTGGGGGGGGCACCTCGGGGAGTGAAGCTTTCTTT. It codes for CASGGGTSGSEAFF.

The V and J genes are TRBV19 and TRBJ2-1; TRBD2 is a possible D gene (6 bases). V shed 3 bases and J shed 4 bases, with 13 bases lying between them. Germline V gene sequence: CDR1 LNHDA, CDR2 SQIVND (reference sequence). The length of the CDR3 is 15 residues. The CDR3 coding sequence is TGTGCCAGTAGTATTTCCGGGGGAGAGTACAATGAGCAGTTCTTC. Translating it yields CASSISGGEYNEQFF.

The chain couples TRBV28 to TRBJ1-2; D unclear. Germline V lookup: CDR1 MDHEN, CDR2 SYDVKM. This CDR3 has 13 amino acids. Deletions cut 3 bases from V and 4 bases from J, with 9 bases between. The CDR3 loop is CASSLEGFYGYTF. DNA for the CDR3: TGTGCCAGCAGTTTGGAGGGCTTCTATGGCTACACCTTC.

This rearrangement joins TRBV10-2 to TRBJ1-5, with 8 bases lining up with TRBD1. The CDR3 covers 15 residues. The germline V gene has CDR1 WSHSY and CDR2 SAAADI. The J segment lost 4 bases and the V segment lost 2 bases, leaving 4 bases of the junction unmatched. The CDR3 here is CASSERDRTNQPQHF. DNA of the CDR3: TGCGCCAGCAGTGAGCGGGACAGGACAAATCAGCCCCAGCATTTT.